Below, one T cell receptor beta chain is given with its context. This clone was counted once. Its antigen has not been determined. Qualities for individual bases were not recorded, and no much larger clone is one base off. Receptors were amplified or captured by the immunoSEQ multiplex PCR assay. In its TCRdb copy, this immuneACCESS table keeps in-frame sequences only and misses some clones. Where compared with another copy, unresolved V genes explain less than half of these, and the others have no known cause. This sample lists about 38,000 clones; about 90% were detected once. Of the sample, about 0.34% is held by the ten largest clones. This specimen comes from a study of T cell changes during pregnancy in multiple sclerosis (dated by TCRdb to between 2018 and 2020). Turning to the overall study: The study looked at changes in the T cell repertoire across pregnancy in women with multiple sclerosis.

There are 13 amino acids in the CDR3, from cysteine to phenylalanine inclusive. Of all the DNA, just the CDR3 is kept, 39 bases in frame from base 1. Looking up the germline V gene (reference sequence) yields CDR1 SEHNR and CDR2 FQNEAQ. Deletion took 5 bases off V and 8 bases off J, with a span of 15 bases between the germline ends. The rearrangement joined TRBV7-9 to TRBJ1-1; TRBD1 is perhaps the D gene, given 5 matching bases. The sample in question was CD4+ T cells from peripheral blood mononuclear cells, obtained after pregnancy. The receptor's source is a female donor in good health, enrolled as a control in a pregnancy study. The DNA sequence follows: TGTGCCAGCAGCCGGGGGGAGGGGAGGGAAGCTTTCTTT. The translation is CASSRGEGREAFF. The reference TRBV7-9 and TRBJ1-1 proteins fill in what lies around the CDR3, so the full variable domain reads DTGVSQNPRHKITKRGQNVTFRCDPISEHNRLYWYRQTLGQGPEFLTYFQNEAQLEKSRLLSDRFSAERPKGSFSTLEIQRTEQGDSAMYLCASSRGEGREAFFGQGTRLTVV.